Listed below are T cell receptor beta chains from one sample, sequenced in a study of cytomegalovirus exposure and HLA in healthy donors. This table comes from immunoSEQ multiplex PCR, and its TCRdb copy is limited to in-frame clones, with some not included. This table has 200,000 or so clones, roughly 84% appearing once. Sequenced input: PBMCs. Receptor source: a boy aged 10-17 years in good health and CMV-seronegative. Each CDR3 is given with its conserved first and last residue. D genes are given only for firm matches. The size entry is marked missing in some rows and otherwise reads once, few, many or a size class.

length,size,J,V,D,DNA,CDR3
15,.,TRBJ1-5,TRBV7-2,.,TGTGCCAGCAGCTTAGAGACAAGGCGGGGAGGGCCCCAGCATTTT,CASSLETRRGGPQHF
15,.,TRBJ2-5,TRBV28,TRBD2,TGTGCCAGCGGGCCTAGCGGGCGAAACCAAGAGACCCAGTACTTC,CASGPSGRNQETQYF
14,.,TRBJ1-2,TRBV6-5,.,TGTGCCAGCAGTTACTCGACGGCAGGGTATGGCTACACCTTC,CASSYSTAGYGYTF
16,.,TRBJ1-4,TRBV27,TRBD1,TGTGCCAGCAGTTTAGGGGACAGGGAGGCCCCGGAAAAACTGTTTTTT,CASSLGDREAPEKLFF
13,.,TRBJ1-2,TRBV27,TRBD1,TGTGCCAGCAGTGTGACAGGGGGCTATGGCTACACCTTC,CASSVTGGYGYTF
19,.,TRBJ1-1,TRBV5-4,.,TGTGCCAGCAGCTGGGGCAGATTTACCCCCCTCGGACGGAACACTGAAGCTTTCTTT,CASSWGRFTPLGRNTEAFF
12,few,TRBJ1-5,TRBV4-1,.,TGCGCCAGCAGCCAGGGGGGTCAGCCCCAGCATTTT,CASSQGGQPQHF
14,.,TRBJ2-6,TRBV19,.,TGTGCCAGTAGGAAGCGCAGGGGGGTCTACGTCCTGACTTTC,CASRKRRGVYVLTF
11,.,TRBJ2-1,TRBV6-5,.,TGTGCCAGCAGCCCCGGGAATGAGCAGTTCTTC,CASSPGNEQFF
14,once,TRBJ2-2,TRBV7-2,TRBD1,TGTGCCAGCAGCTTAACAGGGGGGTCTGGGGAGCTGTTTTTT,CASSLTGGSGELFF
15,.,TRBJ2-3,TRBV11-3,TRBD1,TGTGCCAGCAGCTTAGGGACAGGGGTTGCAGATACGCAGTATTTT,CASSLGTGVADTQYF
15,.,TRBJ2-1,TRBV5-1,.,TGCGCCAGCAGCCCCTATGGAGTTTCGGGCAATGAGCAGTTCTTC,CASSPYGVSGNEQFF
15,.,TRBJ2-7,TRBV11-2,TRBD1,TGTGCCAGCAGCTTCGGACAGGGGATCCTCTACGAGCAGTACTTC,CASSFGQGILYEQYF
16,.,TRBJ2-7,TRBV5-1,TRBD2,TGCGCCAGCAGCTCATGGGGGAGCGGGGAGTCCTACGAGCAGTACTTC,CASSSWGSGESYEQYF
15,.,TRBJ1-5,TRBV28,.,TGTGCCAGCAGCCCAGGGATAACGAATAATCAGCCCCAGCATTTT,CASSPGITNNQPQHF
18,.,TRBJ1-1,TRBV5-1,TRBD1,TGCGCCAGCAGCTTGGCAGAATTTACAGGGGCGATAAACACTGAAGCTTTCTTT,CASSLAEFTGAINTEAFF
16,few,TRBJ2-7,TRBV6-1,.,TGTGCCAGCAGTGAACTGGAAGTGGGGCAGCTCTACGAGCAGTACTTC,CASSELEVGQLYEQYF
14,.,TRBJ2-7,TRBV7-6,.,TGTGCCAGCAGCTCGGGACTTCGAAACTACGAGCAGTACTTC,CASSSGLRNYEQYF
21,.,TRBJ2-7,TRBV28,TRBD1,TGTGCCAGCAGTTATTCTTCCCCGGGACAGGGTGAGAGTACCCTAACCTACGAGCAGTACTTC,CASSYSSPGQGESTLTYEQYF
13,once,TRBJ2-1,TRBV5-1,.,TGCGCCAGCAGCTTGGGTCAGCGGTATGAGCAGTTCTTC,CASSLGQRYEQFF
16,.,TRBJ1-2,TRBV7-9,.,TGTGCCAGCAGCCACTTGCTGGGCTCATCTAACTATGGCTACACCTTC,CASSHLLGSSNYGYTF
14,once,TRBJ1-1,TRBV9,.,TGTGCCAGCAGCGCCCTCCCGTCCCTCGGTGAAGCTTTCTTT,CASSALPSLGEAFF
15,.,TRBJ2-5,TRBV7-6,TRBD2,TGTGCCAGCAGCTTAGGCGGGGGGGCGGAAGAGACCCAGTACTTC,CASSLGGGAEETQYF
14,.,TRBJ2-1,TRBV30,.,TGTGCCTGGGGCGGAATAAGCTCCTACAATGAGCAGTTCTTC,CAWGGISSYNEQFF
14,.,TRBJ1-4,TRBV27,.,TGTGCCAGCAGTTCCGGGGTAAGGAATGAAAAACTGTTTTTT,CASSSGVRNEKLFF
11,.,TRBJ1-1,TRBV25-1,.,TGTGCCAGCAGTGAGGTGGGGCAAGCTTTCTTT,CASSEVGQAFF
16,.,TRBJ2-2,TRBV7-9,.,TGTGCCAGCAGCTCTGAACCTTACAGGGTTGACGGGGAGCTGTTTTTT,CASSSEPYRVDGELFF
14,.,TRBJ1-6,TRBV7-9,TRBD1,TGTGCCAGCCGGGACAGCTCCTATAATTCACCCCTCCACTTT,CASRDSSYNSPLHF
15,.,TRBJ1-2,TRBV6-6,TRBD1,TGTGCCAGCAGTTCCCTTTCGACAGGGGAAGATGGCTACACCTTC,CASSSLSTGEDGYTF
16,.,TRBJ2-2,TRBV6-6,TRBD2,TGTGCCAGCAGTTACTACGGGCGGGGGTACACCGGGGAGCTGTTTTTT,CASSYYGRGYTGELFF
14,few,TRBJ2-5,TRBV28,.,TGTGCCAGCAGTGAGCCGGGACTTCTAACCGTCCAGTACTTC,CASSEPGLLTVQYF
15,.,TRBJ2-1,TRBV7-3,TRBD2,TGTGCCAGCAGCTTATCCGGGAGGGACTACAATGAGCAGTTCTTC,CASSLSGRDYNEQFF
15,.,TRBJ2-3,TRBV5-3,.,TGTGCCAGAAGCGATCCCGCGGCAGGGCGGGATACGCAGTATTTT,CARSDPAAGRDTQYF
11,.,TRBJ1-2,TRBV6-5,.,TGTGCCAGCAGTTCTCCCCGGGGCTACACCTTC,CASSSPRGYTF
12,.,TRBJ2-7,TRBV30,.,TGTGCCTGGAGCCTCGCGTTGGACGAGCAGTACTTC,CAWSLALDEQYF
14,.,TRBJ1-5,TRBV6-6,TRBD1,TGTGCCAGCAGCTCGACAGGGGGGGATCAGCCCCAGCATTTT,CASSSTGGDQPQHF
13,.,TRBJ1-1,TRBV19,TRBD1,TGTGCCAGTAGACCGACAGGGGGCAATGAAGCTTTCTTT,CASRPTGGNEAFF
16,.,TRBJ2-3,TRBV18,TRBD2,TGTGCCAGCTCACCAGCCGGGCGGGAGGGCCGAGATACGCAGTATTTT,CASSPAGREGRDTQYF
14,.,TRBJ1-2,TRBV5-1,.,TGCGCCAGCAGCCTGGGGGCGAGAGGGTATGGCTACACCTTC,CASSLGARGYGYTF
14,.,TRBJ2-7,TRBV15,.,TGTGCCACCAGCAGAGATCTTAACAGCTACGAGCAGTACTTC,CATSRDLNSYEQYF
15,.,TRBJ2-1,TRBV5-1,TRBD2,TGCGCCAGCAGCTTGGAACCTAGCGGGCACAATGAGCAGTTCTTC,CASSLEPSGHNEQFF
17,.,TRBJ2-7,TRBV7-6,.,TGTGCCAGCAGCTTGGGTGGACGGGACACGGTCCCTTCCGAGCAGTACTTC,CASSLGGRDTVPSEQYF
14,.,TRBJ1-2,TRBV6-6,.,TGTGCCAGCGGAGGAGTAAATTCCCCCAATGGCTACACCTTC,CASGGVNSPNGYTF
14,.,TRBJ1-2,TRBV4-3,.,TGCGCCAGCAGCCAAGAGAGGGCGGGCTATGGCTACACCTTC,CASSQERAGYGYTF
13,.,TRBJ1-2,TRBV29-1,.,TGCAGCGTTGCCGGGGGACCCAACTATGGCTACACCTTC,CSVAGGPNYGYTF
18,.,TRBJ1-3,TRBV7-9,.,TGTGCCAGCAGCTTAGCCTCCCCTGACTGGTCTAGTGGAAACACCATATATTTT,CASSLASPDWSSGNTIYF
12,.,TRBJ1-2,TRBV10-2,.,TGCGCCAGCACGGGGGCTAACTATGGCTACACCTTC,CASTGANYGYTF
15,.,TRBJ2-3,TRBV7-8,.,TGTGCCAGCAGCCGAAGTTGGCCAGAAACAGATACGCAGTATTTT,CASSRSWPETDTQYF
12,few,TRBJ1-2,TRBV11-2,.,TGTGCCAGCAGCTCCCAGTCGTGGGGCTACACCTTC,CASSSQSWGYTF
14,.,TRBJ2-4,TRBV5-4,.,TGTGCCAGCAGCCCCTCAAGCGCCAAAAACATTCAGTACTTC,CASSPSSAKNIQYF
13,.,TRBJ2-3,TRBV7-2,.,TGTGCCAGCAGCTTATGGGGGGAGGACACGCAGTATTTT,CASSLWGEDTQYF
14,.,TRBJ1-1,TRBV6-6,.,TGTGCCAGCAGTTACCCGGGAGGGAACACTGAAGCTTTCTTT,CASSYPGGNTEAFF
13,.,TRBJ2-4,TRBV5-5,.,TGTGCCAGCAGCTTGGCCAGGGATAACATTCAGTACTTC,CASSLARDNIQYF
20,.,TRBJ1-3,TRBV14,TRBD1,TGTGCCAGCACCTCCGGGCGTGGGGACAGGGGGTCTTACTCTGGAAACACCATATATTTT,CASTSGRGDRGSYSGNTIYF
16,.,TRBJ1-4,TRBV7-9,TRBD1,TGTGCCAGCAGCTTAGGATTACAGGGGGCGTTTGAAAAACTGTTTTTT,CASSLGLQGAFEKLFF
19,.,TRBJ2-5,TRBV7-2,TRBD2,TGTGCCAGCAGCTTAGTTCCTAGCGGGGGGGCCGGCGGGGGAGAGACCCAGTACTTC,CASSLVPSGGAGGGETQYF
14,.,TRBJ1-1,TRBV7-6,.,TGTGCCAGCAGCCCTACGGGGGGGAACACTGAAGCTTTCTTT,CASSPTGGNTEAFF
14,.,TRBJ2-7,TRBV29-1,TRBD2,TGCAGCGTGAGGACTAGCGGGGTGACCTACGAGCAGTACTTC,CSVRTSGVTYEQYF
15,.,TRBJ2-7,TRBV6-1,.,TGTGCCAGCAGAGGATTATCGGGGGGCGCAGGAGAGCAGTACTTC,CASRGLSGGAGEQYF